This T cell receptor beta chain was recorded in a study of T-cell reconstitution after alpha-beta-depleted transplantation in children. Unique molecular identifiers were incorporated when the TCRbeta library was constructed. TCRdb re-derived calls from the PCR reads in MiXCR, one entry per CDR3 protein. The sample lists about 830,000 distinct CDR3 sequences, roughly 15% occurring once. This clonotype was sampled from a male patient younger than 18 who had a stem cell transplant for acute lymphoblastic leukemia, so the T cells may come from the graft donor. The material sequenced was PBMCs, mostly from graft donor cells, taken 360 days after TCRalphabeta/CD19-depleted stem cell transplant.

This CDR3 reads CASRTGGGQFF. CDR3 DNA: TGTGCCAGCAGAACCGGGGGAGGGCAGTTCTTC. The chain is built from TRBV11-2 and TRBJ2-1; weak D call: TRBD2 (6 bases). The germline V and J ends were trimmed by 6 bases and 12 bases, with 12 bases remaining between them. Germline-derived CDR1 and CDR2 are SGHAT and FQNNGV. The CDR3 consists of 11 residues.